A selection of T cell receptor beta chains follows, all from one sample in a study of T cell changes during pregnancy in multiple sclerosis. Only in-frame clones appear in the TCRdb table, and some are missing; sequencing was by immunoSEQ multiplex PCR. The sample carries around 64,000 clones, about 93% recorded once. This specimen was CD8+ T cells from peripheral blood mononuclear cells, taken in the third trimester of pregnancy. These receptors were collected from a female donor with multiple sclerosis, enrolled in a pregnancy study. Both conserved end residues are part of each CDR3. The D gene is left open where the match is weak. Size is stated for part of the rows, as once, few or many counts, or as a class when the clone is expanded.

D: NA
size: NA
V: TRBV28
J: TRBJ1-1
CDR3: CASSLYPAENTEAFF
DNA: TGTGCCAGCAGTTTATACCCTGCAGAGAACACTGAAGCTTTCTTT

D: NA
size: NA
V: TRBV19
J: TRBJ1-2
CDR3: CASSLGTVGYTF
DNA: TGTGCCAGTAGTCTCGGCACAGTTGGCTACACCTTC

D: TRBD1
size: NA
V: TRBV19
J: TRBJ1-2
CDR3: CASSIRTGTSNYGYTF
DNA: TGTGCCAGTAGTATTAGGACAGGGACTTCTAACTATGGCTACACCTTC

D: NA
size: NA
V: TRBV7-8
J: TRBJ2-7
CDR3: CASSYRAPSEGQYF
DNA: TGTGCCAGCAGCTACAGGGCCCCCTCCGAGGGGCAGTACTTC

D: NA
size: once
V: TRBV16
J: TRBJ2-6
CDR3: CASSPTGWRSGANVLTF
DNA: TGTGCCAGCAGCCCCACAGGGTGGAGGTCTGGGGCCAACGTCCTGACTTTC

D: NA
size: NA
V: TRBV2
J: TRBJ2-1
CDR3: CASTYLHNEQFF
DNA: TGTGCCAGCACGTACTTACACAATGAGCAGTTCTTC

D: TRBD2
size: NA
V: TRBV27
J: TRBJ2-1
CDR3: CASSIVGSGNEQFF
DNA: TGTGCCAGCAGCATCGTCGGTAGCGGGAATGAGCAGTTCTTC

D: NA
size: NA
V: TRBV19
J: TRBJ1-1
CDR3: CASSNKISIIRTEAFF
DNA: TGTGCCAGTAGTAATAAGATTAGCATTATTCGCACTGAAGCTTTCTTT

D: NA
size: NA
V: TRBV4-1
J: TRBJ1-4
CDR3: CASSHGTLATNEKLFF
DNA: TGCGCCAGCAGCCACGGGACTTTAGCAACTAATGAAAAACTGTTTTTT

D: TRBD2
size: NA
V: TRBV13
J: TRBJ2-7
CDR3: CASSSGLAGNEQYF
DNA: TGTGCCAGCAGCTCGGGACTAGCTGGTAACGAGCAGTACTTC

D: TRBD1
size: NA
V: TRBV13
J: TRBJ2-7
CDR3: CASSDRQGDYEQYF
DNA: TGTGCCAGCAGCGACCGACAGGGGGACTACGAGCAGTACTTC

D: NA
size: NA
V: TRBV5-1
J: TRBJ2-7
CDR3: CASRSLQGLDSYEQYF
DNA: TGCGCCAGCAGGTCCCTACAGGGTCTAGACTCCTACGAGCAGTACTTC

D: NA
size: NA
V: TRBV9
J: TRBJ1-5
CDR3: CASSAEGNQPQHF
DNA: TGTGCCAGCAGCGCGGAGGGGAATCAGCCCCAGCATTTT

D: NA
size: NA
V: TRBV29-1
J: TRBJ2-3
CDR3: CSVEGGLSDTQYF
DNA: TGCAGCGTTGAAGGTGGACTGTCAGATACGCAGTATTTT

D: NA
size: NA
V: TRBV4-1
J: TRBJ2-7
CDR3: CASSQVGLSYEQYF
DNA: TGCGCCAGCAGCCAAGTCGGACTCTCCTACGAGCAGTACTTC

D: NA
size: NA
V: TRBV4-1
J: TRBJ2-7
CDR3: CASSQADLALEQYF
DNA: TGCGCCAGCAGCCAGGCGGATCTAGCGCTCGAGCAGTACTTC

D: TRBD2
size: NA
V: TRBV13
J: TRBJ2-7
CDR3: CASSPRLAGVDEQYF
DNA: TGTGCCAGCAGCCCCCGACTAGCGGGAGTGGACGAGCAGTACTTC

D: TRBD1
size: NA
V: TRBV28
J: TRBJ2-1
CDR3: CASSRPRQGTTPYNEQFF
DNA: TGTGCCAGCAGTCGACCAAGACAGGGAACAACACCCTACAATGAGCAGTTCTTC

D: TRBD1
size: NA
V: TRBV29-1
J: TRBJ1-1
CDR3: CSVRGTDLILNTEAFF
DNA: TGCAGCGTTCGCGGGACAGATCTTATTTTGAACACTGAAGCTTTCTTT

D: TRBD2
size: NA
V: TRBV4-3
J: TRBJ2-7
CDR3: CASSRDLAGTYEQYF
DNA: TGCGCCAGCAGCCGAGATCTAGCGGGTACCTACGAGCAGTACTTC

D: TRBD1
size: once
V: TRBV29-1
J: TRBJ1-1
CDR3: CSVVDRAIGSEAFF
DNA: TGCAGCGTTGTGGACAGGGCCATAGGGTCTGAAGCTTTCTTT